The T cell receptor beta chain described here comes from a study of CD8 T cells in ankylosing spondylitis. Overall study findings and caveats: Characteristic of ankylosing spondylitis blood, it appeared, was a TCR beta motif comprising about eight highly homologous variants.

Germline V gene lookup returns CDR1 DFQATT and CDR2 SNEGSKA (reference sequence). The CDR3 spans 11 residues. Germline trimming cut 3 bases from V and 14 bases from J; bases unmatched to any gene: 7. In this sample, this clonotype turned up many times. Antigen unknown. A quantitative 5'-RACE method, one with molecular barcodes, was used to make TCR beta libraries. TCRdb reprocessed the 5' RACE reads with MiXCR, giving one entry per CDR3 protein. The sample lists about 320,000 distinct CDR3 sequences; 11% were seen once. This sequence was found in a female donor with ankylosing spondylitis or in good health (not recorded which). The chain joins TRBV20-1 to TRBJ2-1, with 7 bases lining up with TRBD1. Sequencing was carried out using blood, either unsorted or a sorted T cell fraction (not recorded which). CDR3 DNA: TGCAGTGCTAGGGGTACAGGGGCGAAGTTCTTC. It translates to CSARGTGAKFF.